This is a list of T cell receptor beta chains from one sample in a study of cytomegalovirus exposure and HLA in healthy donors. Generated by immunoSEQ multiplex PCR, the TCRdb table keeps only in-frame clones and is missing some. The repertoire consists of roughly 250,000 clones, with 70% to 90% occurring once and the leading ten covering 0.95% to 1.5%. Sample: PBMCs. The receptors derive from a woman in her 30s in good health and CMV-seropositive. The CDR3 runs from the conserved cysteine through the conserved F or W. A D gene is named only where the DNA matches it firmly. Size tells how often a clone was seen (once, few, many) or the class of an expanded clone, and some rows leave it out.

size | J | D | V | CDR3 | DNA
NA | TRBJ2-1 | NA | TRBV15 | CATSIGLNNEQFF | TGTGCCACCAGCATAGGACTGAACAATGAGCAGTTCTTC
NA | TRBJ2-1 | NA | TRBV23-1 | CASSQLILSAEYNEQFF | TGCGCCAGCAGTCAGCTGATTCTATCCGCGGAATACAATGAGCAGTTCTTC
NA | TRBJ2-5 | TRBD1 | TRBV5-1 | CASSSSGTGEETQYF | TGCGCCAGCAGCTCCTCTGGGACAGGCGAAGAGACCCAGTACTTC
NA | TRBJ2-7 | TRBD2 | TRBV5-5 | CASSLFRTSSYEQYF | TGTGCCAGCAGCTTGTTCCGGACTAGCTCCTACGAGCAGTACTTC
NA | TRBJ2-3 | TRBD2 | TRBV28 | CASSLMRGGEADTQYF | TGTGCCAGCAGTTTGATGCGCGGGGGGGAAGCAGATACGCAGTATTTT
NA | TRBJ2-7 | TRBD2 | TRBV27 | CASSLPGLAPHEQYF | TGTGCCAGCAGTTTACCGGGACTAGCGCCCCACGAGCAGTACTTC
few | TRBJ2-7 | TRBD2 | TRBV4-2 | CASSQTGTSGYEQYF | TGTGCCAGCAGCCAAACCGGGACTAGCGGCTACGAGCAGTACTTC
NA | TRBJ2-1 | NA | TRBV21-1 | CASSKRWVLAGNGSGEQFF | TGTGCCAGCAGCAAAAGATGGGTTTTAGCGGGAAATGGGTCGGGTGAGCAGTTCTTC
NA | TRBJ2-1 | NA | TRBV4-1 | CASSQVPRVLQFF | TGCGCCAGCAGCCAAGTCCCGAGGGTCCTCCAGTTCTTC
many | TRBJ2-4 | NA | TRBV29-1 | CSVEGTGLKNIQYF | TGCAGCGTTGAAGGTACCGGGTTGAAAAACATTCAGTACTTC
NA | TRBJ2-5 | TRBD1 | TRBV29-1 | CSVAGTGDQETQYF | TGCAGCGTTGCCGGGACAGGGGACCAAGAGACCCAGTACTTC
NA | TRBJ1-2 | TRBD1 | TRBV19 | CASRHRDSYGYTF | TGTGCCAGTAGGCACCGGGACAGCTATGGCTACACCTTC
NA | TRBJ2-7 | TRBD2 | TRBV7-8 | CASSLGAGGPYYEQYF | TGTGCCAGCAGCTTAGGGGCGGGAGGGCCTTACTACGAGCAGTACTTC
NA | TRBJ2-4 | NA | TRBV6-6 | CASSPGVENIQYF | TGTGCCAGCAGCCCAGGGGTGGAAAACATTCAGTACTTC
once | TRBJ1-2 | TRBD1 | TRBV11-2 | CASSSTGYSGYTF | TGTGCCAGCAGCTCGACAGGGTACAGTGGCTACACCTTC
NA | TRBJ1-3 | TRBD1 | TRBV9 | CASSGRDSLFGNTIYF | TGTGCCAGCAGCGGCCGGGACAGCCTATTTGGAAACACCATATATTTT
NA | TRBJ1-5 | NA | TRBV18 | CASSRETASNQPQHF | TGTGCCAGCTCACGAGAGACAGCTAGCAATCAGCCCCAGCATTTT
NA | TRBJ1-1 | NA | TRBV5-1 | CASSRQGSYSSNTEAFF | TGCGCCAGCAGCCGCCAAGGATCCTACAGCTCGAACACTGAAGCTTTCTTT
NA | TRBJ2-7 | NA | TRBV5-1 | CASSFLPGGVPGYEQYF | TGCGCCAGCAGCTTCCTCCCGGGCGGGGTACCCGGCTACGAGCAGTACTTC
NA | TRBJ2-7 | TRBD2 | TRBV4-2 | CASSQDRTGTSGSNEQYF | TGTGCCAGCAGCCAAGACCGGACCGGGACTAGCGGGAGTAACGAGCAGTACTTC
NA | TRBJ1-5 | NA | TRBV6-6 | CASSMIPGDRNQPQHF | TGTGCCAGCAGCATGATCCCAGGGGATAGAAACCAGCCCCAGCATTTT
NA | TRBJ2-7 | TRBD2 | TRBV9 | CASSPELWREGLYEQYF | TGTGCCAGCAGCCCTGAACTTTGGCGGGAGGGACTCTACGAGCAGTACTTC
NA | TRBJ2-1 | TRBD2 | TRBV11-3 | CASSPGLAGGSGKQFF | TGTGCCAGCAGCCCGGGACTAGCGGGAGGGAGTGGAAAGCAGTTCTTC
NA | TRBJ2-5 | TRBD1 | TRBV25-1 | CASVESGGKETQYF | TGTGCCAGCGTAGAATCAGGGGGTAAAGAGACCCAGTACTTC
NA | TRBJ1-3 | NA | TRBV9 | CASSSYGGVGGNTIYF | TGTGCCAGCAGCAGCTACGGCGGGGTCGGGGGAAACACCATATATTTT
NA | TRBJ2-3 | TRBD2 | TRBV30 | CAFTSGGDTQYF | TGTGCCTTCACTAGCGGAGGGGATACGCAGTATTTT
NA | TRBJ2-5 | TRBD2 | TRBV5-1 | CASSFLSGSGQETQYF | TGCGCCAGCAGCTTCCTTAGCGGGAGCGGACAAGAGACCCAGTACTTC
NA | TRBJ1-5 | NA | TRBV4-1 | CASSQDSYSNQPQHF | TGCGCCAGCAGCCAAGACAGTTATAGCAATCAGCCCCAGCATTTT
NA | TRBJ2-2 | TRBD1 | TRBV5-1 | CASSFLPPDRASGELFF | TGCGCCAGCAGCTTTTTACCACCGGACAGGGCGAGCGGGGAGCTGTTTTTT
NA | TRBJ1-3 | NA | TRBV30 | CAWSPSRGNTIYF | TGTGCCTGGAGTCCTAGCAGGGGAAACACCATATATTTT